This T cell receptor beta chain appears in the sequencing data of a study of shared clonotypes between healthy human individuals. Under the authors' procedure: Because ImmunoSEQ provided only junction sequences with no quality scores, the filtering differed. Data came from immunoSEQ multiplex PCR; TCRdb stores just in-frame clones and leaves some out. D and trimming were read from the DNA, whereas the V and J calls and clone size are those reported in that table. Of 1.6 million or so clones detected, about 98.5% appear once; the ten largest clones hold 0.3% to 0.45%. Trimming cost V 0 bases and J 5 bases; bases outside gene matches: 7. This CDR3 has 18 amino acids. Germline CDR1 and CDR2: SGHRS and YFSETQ.

Sequences were obtained from naive CD4+ T cells sorted from blood. As to subset: CD45RA+ positively selected. The chain joins TRBV5-1 to TRBJ2-1; TRBD2 matches 14 bases. The sequence came from a man aged 25 to 45 in good health. The DNA for the CDR3 is TGCGCCAGCAGCTTGGGACTAGCGGGAGGGTCACTTAACAATGAGCAGTTCTTC. It specifies CASSLGLAGGSLNNEQFF.